The 4 T cell receptor beta chains listed next were all sequenced from one sample in a study of blood T cell repertoires in COVID-19. Using immunoSEQ multiplex PCR, the repertoire was profiled, and TCRdb retains in-frame clones only, with some absent. The table records around 190,000 clones, 88% of them present only once. The sequenced sample consisted of peripheral blood. Receptors originate from a man between 18 and 35 years old with active or convalescent COVID-19.

In this sample, this clone turned up a few times. CDR3 nucleotide sequence: TGTGCCACCAGCAGAGATCCCGGCGGGAGTGGGACCGGGGAGCTGTTTTTT. It translates to CATSRDPGGSGTGELFF. This sequence joins TRBV15 and TRBJ2-2; 7 nucleotides line up with TRBD2. The ends lost 0 bases at V and 5 bases at J; junction bases unmatched: 9. Germline V gene data show CDR1 as LNHNV and CDR2 as YYDKDF (reference sequence). The CDR3 is 17 residues long.

The chain joins TRBV12-5 to TRBJ1-2; TRBD1 is a possible D gene (6 bases). Germline lookup yields CDR1 LGHNT and CDR2 FRNRAP. CDR3 length equals 14 residues. V lost 0 bases to trimming and J lost 5 bases, with 10 bases between them. CDR3: CASGLVGQLYGYTF. The DNA for the CDR3 is TGTGCTAGTGGTTTGGTCGGACAGCTTTATGGCTACACCTTC. The variable domain in full, with the rest retrieved from reference TRBV12-5 and TRBJ1-2, is DARVTQTPRHKVTEMGQEVTMRCQPILGHNTVFWYRQTMMQGLELLAYFRNRAPLDDSGMPKDRFSAEMPDATLATLKIQPSEPRDSAVYFCASGLVGQLYGYTFGSGTRLTVV.

CDR3 coding DNA: TGTGCCAGCACCCTAAGGAGGACGGAAAAAGATAGCAATCAGCCCCAGCATTTT. As protein: CASTLRRTEKDSNQPQHF. The chain employs TRBV27 and TRBJ1-5; D not resolved. The germline V gene encodes CDR1 MNHEY and CDR2 SMNVEV (reference sequence). The CDR3 spans 18 residues. Trimming pared 7 bases from V and 0 bases from J, leaving 22 bases between.

This rearrangement joins TRBV11-2 to TRBJ2-7; D remains ambiguous. Germline-derived CDR1 and CDR2 are SGHAT and FQNNGV. V was cut by 5 bases and J by 7 bases, with 15 bases left in between. The length of the CDR3 is 13 residues. The CDR3 DNA is TGTGCCAGCAGCCCAGATAGGCTCGGGGAGCAGTACTTC. It encodes CASSPDRLGEQYF.